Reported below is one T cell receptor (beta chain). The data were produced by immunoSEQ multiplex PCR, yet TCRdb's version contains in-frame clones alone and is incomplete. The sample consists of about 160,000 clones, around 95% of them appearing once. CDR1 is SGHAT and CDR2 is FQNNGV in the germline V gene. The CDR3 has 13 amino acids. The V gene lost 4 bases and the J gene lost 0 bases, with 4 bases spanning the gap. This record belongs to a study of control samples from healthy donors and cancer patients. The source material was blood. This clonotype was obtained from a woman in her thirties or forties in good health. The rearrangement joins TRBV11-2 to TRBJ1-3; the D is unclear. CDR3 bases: TGTGCCAGCAGCTCTGACTCTGGAAACACCATATATTTT. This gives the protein CASSSDSGNTIYF.